Listed below are T cell receptor beta chains from one sample, sequenced in a study of Ad26.COV2.S vaccination and SARS-CoV-2 variants. The repertoire was sequenced with immunoSEQ multiplex PCR; TCRdb's copy has only in-frame clones and lacks some. This sample has about 390,000 clones; approximately 86% occur once, and the top ten carry about 3.6%. The sample was peripheral blood, taken in a trial of Ad26.COV2.S vaccine versus placebo. All receptors derive from a person between 18 and 65 years old who received the Ad26.COV2.S COVID-19 vaccine or a placebo. Each CDR3 is given with its conserved first and last residue. The order of the fields is V gene, J gene, CDR3 protein.

>TRBV27|TRBJ1-2
CASSLSYANYGYTF
>TRBV4-1|TRBJ1-4
CASSPLLRRDEKLFF
>TRBV27|TRBJ1-2
CASSFDPRNYGYTF
>TRBV2|TRBJ1-2
CASSVDRGGYGYTF
>TRBV27|TRBJ1-1
CASSSQQGTNTEAFF
>TRBV25-1|TRBJ1-2
CASSVTGGKTRGYTF
>TRBV7-2|TRBJ2-3
CASSLVGGADTQYF
>TRBV11-2|TRBJ1-2
CASSLVAGGRVYGYTF
>TRBV6-2/TRBV6-3|TRBJ2-7
CASSYGQGTYEQYF
>TRBV5-1|TRBJ1-3
CASRHRSGNTIYF
>TRBV27|TRBJ1-2
CASSPRAGGAYGYTF
>TRBV30|TRBJ1-1
CAWRGRGRNTEAFF
>TRBV12-3/TRBV12-4|TRBJ1-2
CASSWDRVSGYTF
>TRBV5-1|TRBJ1-2
CASSLGQVYGYTF
>TRBV6-2/TRBV6-3|TRBJ2-7
CASSHSSYEQYF